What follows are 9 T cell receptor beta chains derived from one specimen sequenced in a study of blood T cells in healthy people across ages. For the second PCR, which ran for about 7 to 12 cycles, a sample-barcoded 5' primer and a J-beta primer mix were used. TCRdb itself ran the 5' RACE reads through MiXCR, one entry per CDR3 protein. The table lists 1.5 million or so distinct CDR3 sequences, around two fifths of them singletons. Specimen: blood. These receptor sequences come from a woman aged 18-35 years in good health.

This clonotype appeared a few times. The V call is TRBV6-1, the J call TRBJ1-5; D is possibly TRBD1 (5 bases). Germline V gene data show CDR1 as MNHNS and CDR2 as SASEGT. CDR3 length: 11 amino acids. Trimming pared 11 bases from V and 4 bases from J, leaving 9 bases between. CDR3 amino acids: CAGGRNQPQHF. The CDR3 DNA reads TGTGCCGGGGGGAGGAATCAGCCCCAGCATTTT.

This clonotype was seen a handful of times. CDR3 loop: CATRSGARTDTQYF. Here the CDR3 DNA reads TGTGCCACCAGAAGCGGGGCACGCACAGATACGCAGTATTTT. The chain is built from TRBV6-5 and TRBJ2-3, with TRBD2 identical over 7 bases. With 10 bases clipped from V and 1 base from J, the junction kept 8 bases outside the gene matches. CDR1 MNHEY and CDR2 SVGAGI come from the germline V gene. This CDR3 comprises 14 residues.

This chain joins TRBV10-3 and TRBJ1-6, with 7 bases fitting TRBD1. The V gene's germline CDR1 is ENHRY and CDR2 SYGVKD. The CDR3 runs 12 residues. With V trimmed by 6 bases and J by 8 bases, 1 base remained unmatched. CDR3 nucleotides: TGTGCCATCAGAGGGGGCGATTCACCCCTCCACTTT. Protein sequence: CAIRGGDSPLHF.

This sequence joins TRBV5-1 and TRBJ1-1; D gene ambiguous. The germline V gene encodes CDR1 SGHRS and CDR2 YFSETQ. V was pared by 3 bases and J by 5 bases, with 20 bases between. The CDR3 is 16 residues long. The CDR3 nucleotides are TGCGCCAGCAGCTCAGCGGAGGCAGGCCGCGGGACTGAAGCTTTCTTT. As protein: CASSSAEAGRGTEAFF.

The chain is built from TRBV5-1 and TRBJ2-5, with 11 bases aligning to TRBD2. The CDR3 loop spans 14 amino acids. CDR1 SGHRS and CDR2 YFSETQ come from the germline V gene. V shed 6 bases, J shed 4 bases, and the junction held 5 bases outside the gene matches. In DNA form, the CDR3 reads TGCGCCAGCAATAGCGGGGGGGCCAGAGAGACCCAGTACTTC. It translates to CASNSGGARETQYF.

CDR3 DNA sequence: TGTGCCAGCAGTGCGCAGAAAGATACGCAGTATTTT. Translating it yields CASSAQKDTQYF. This chain joins TRBV25-1 and TRBJ2-3; D call uncertain. CDR1 and CDR2 (germline): MGHDK, SYGVNS. V was trimmed by 4 bases and J by 5 bases, leaving 7 bases between them. There are 12 residues in the CDR3.

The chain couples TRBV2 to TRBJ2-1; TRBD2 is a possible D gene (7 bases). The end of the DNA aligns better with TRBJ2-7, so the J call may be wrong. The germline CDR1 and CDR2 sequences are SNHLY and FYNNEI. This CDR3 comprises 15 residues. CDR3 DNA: TGTGCCAGCAGCAGCGGGATGGGGGCCTACAATGAGCAGTACTTC. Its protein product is CASSSGMGAYNEQYF.

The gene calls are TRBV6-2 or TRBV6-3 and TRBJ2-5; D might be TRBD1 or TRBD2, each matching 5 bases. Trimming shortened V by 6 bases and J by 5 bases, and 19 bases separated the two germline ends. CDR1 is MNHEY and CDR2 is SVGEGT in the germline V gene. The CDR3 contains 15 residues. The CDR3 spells CASSSGTQIRETQYF. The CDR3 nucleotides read TGTGCCAGCAGCTCCGGGACCCAAATTCGGGAGACCCAGTACTTC.

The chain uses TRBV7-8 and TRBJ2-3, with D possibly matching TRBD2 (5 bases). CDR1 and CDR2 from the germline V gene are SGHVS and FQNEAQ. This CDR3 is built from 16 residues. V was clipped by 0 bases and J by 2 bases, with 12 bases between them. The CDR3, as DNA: TGTGCCAGCAGCTTAGCGGACTGGCGGTCCACAGATACGCAGTATTTT. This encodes CASSLADWRSTDTQYF. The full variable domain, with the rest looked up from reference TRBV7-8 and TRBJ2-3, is GAGVSQSPRYKVAKRGQDVALRCDPISGHVSLFWYQQALGQGPEFLTYFQNEAQLDKSGLPSDRFFAERPEGSVSTLKIQRTQQEDSAVYLCASSLADWRSTDTQYFGPGTRLTVL.